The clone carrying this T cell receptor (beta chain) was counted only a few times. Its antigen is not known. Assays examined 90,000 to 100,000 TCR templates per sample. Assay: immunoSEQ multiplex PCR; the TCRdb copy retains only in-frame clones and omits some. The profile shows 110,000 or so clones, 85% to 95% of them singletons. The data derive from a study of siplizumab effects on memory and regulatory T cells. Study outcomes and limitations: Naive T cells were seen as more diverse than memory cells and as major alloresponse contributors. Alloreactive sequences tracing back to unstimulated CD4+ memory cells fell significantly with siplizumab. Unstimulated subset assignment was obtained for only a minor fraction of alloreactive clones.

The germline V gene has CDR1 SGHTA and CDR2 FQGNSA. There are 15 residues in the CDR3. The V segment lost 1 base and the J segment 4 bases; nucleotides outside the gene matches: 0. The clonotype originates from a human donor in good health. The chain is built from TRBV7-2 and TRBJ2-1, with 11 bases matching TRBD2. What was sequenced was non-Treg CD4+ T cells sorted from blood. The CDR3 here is CASSLGLAGYNEQFF. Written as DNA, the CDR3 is TGTGCCAGCAGCTTAGGACTAGCGGGGTACAATGAGCAGTTCTTC.